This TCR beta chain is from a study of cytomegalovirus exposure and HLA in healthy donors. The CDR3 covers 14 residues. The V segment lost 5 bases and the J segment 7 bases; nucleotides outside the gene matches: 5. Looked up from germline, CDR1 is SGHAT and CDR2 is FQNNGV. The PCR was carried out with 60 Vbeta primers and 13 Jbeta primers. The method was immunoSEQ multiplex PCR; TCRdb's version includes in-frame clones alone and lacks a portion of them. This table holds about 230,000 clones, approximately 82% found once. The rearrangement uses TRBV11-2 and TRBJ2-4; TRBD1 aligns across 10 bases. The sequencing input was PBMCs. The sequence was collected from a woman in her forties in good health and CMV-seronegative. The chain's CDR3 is CASSRRTGGNIQYF. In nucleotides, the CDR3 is TGTGCCAGCAGCCGGAGGACAGGGGGGAACATTCAGTACTTC. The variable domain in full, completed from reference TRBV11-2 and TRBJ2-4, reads EAGVAQSPRYKIIEKRQSVAFWCNPISGHATLYWYQQILGQGPKLLIQFQNNGVVDDSQLPKDRFSAERLKGVDSTLKIQPAKLEDSAVYLCASSRRTGGNIQYFGAGTRLSVL.